This TCR beta chain was sequenced during a study of metastatic and nonmetastatic thyroid tumors. Study overall: Where malignant and benign thyroid patients were concerned, repertoires were compared across blood and tumor or nodule tissue. Findings and caveats of the study: For both blood and tumor, malignant thyroid tumors reportedly showed significantly higher TCR beta diversity than benign nodules did.

Original processing methods: A papillary thyroid cancer distant-metastasis classifier was built from CDR3 differences across clinicopathological groups. TCRdb reanalyzed the PCR reads via MiXCR. In this record, the V and J calls reflect TCRdb's handling and not the investigators' own analysis. The sample includes approximately 39,000 clones, roughly 20% of them seen just once. The entire patient cohort was treatment-naive prior to thyroid surgery. This clone was counted at least ten times. The antigen is unknown. Trimming at V came to 1 base and at J to 9 bases, leaving 5 bases not matched to a gene. Germline CDR1 SGHTA, CDR2 FQGNSA. The length of the CDR3 is 15 residues.

What was sequenced was blood. The chain uses TRBV7-2 and TRBJ2-1, with TRBD2 matching 11 bases. The receptor comes from a female donor with papillary thyroid cancer or a benign thyroid nodule (not recorded which). Some clones in this sample may be carry-over from other donors' samples. CDR3 sequence reads: CASSLGGSGRVEQFF. DNA for the CDR3: TGTGCCAGCAGCTTAGGTGGTAGCGGGAGGGTTGAGCAGTTCTTC.